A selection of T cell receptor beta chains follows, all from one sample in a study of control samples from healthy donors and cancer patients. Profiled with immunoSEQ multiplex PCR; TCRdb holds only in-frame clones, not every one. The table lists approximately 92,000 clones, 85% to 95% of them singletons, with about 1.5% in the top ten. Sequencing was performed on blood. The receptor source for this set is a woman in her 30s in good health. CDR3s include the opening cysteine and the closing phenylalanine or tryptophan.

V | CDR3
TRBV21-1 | CASSKDFRAGKDQPQHF
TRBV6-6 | CASSSRDRGLYEQYF
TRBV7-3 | CASSLTGGRTDTQYF
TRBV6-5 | CASSTQNTYGYTF
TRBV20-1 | CHLGGNYGYTF
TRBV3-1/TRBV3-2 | CASSQGTSGGYTF
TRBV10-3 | CAISESPDFQETQYF
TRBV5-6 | CASTYPRGANVEAFF
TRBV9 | CASSRRSVLANEKLFF
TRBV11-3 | CASSLGTSGSNEQFF
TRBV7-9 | CASSSGTEGLEAFF
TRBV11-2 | CASSFIGLTGANTEAFF
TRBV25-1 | CASVGGLAKNIQYF
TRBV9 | CASSVESMNTEAFF
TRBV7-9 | CASSLGGSGGYTEAFF
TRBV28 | CASSLPGGTNEKLFF
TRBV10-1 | CASSDSFTEAFF
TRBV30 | CAWSTGLTGELFF
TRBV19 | CASSIIRQGNQPQHF
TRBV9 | CASSVGLGDPNSPLHF
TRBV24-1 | CATSDGDSYEQYF
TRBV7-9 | CASSVRQGAMETQYF
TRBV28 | CASSIQGELNTEAFF
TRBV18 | CASSPQGAPGQPQHF
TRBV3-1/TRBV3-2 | CASSQGRNLGNTIYF
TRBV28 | CASNSGSYNQPQHF
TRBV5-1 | CASSLERDRGETQYF
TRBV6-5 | CASSYLSTQNTEAFF
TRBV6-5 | CASRDRSSNTEAFF
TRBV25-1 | CASSPEGSNQPQHF
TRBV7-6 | CASSFSSGGAQEQYF
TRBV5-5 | CASSLVAENYGYTF
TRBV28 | CASSLGGVGNQPQHF
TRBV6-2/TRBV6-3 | CASSYSGGRITEAFF
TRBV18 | CASSPSGSHTDGELFF
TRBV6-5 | CASTSGSYGYTF
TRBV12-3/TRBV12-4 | CASSSGGTPLHF
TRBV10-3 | CAISESPYSYNSPLHF
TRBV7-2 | CASSTSLGGAGGYTF
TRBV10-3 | CAISDSNQPQHF
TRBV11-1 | CASSISGRGSEQFF
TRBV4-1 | CASSQGQSFEQYF
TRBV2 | CASDWEGAYGYTF
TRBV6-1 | CASSEEAGQNSPLHF
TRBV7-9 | CASSSVGLADSNTGELFF
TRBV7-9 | CASSLASGGSHTDTQYF
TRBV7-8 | CASSLQGRQRAFF
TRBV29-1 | CSVEGSGGGYTF
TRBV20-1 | CSAGVVHEQYF
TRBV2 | CASSDLRYEQYF
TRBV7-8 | CASSDMGGDRKAFF
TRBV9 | CASSEDVLNTEAFF
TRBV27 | CASSGLSTDTQYF
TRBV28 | CASSLGYVGYTF
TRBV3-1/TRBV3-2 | CASSLGPLTYEQYF